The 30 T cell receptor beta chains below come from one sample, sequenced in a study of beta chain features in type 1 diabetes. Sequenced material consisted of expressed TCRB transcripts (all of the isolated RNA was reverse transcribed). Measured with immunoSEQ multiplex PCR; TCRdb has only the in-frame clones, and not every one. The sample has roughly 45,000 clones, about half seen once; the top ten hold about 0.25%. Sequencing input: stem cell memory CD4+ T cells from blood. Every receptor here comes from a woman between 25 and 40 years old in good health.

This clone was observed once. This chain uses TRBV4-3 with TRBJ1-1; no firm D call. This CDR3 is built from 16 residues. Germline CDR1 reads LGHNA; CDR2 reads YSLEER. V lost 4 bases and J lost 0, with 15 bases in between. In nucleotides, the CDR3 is TGCGCCAGCAGCCCCAACGGCGGATTATTGAACACTGAAGCTTTCTTT. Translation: CASSPNGGLLNTEAFF.

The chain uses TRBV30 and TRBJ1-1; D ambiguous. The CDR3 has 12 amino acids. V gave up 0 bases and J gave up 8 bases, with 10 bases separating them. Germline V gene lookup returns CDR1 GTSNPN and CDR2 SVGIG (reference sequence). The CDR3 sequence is CAWSVKSSEAFF. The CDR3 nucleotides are TGTGCCTGGAGTGTAAAATCTTCCGAAGCTTTCTTT.

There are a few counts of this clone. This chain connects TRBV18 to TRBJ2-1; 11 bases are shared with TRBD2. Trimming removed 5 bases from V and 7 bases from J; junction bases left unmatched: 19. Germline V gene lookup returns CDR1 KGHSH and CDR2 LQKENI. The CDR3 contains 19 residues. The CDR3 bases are TGTGCCAGCTCAACCTTGAGACTAGCGGGATCCCCAGCGGCGAATGAGCAGTTCTTC. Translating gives CASSTLRLAGSPAANEQFF.

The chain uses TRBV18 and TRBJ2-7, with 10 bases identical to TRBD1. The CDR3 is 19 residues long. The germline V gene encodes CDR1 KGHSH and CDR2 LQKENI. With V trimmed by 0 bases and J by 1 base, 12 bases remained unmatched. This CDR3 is CASSPPDGTGDSGSYEQYF. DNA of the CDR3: TGTGCCAGCTCACCACCGGACGGGACAGGGGATAGCGGGTCCTACGAGCAGTACTTC.

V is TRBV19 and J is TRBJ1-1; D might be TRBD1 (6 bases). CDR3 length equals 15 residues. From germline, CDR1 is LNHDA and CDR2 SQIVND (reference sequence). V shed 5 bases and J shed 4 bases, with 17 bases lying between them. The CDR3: CASSAHREGSTEAFF. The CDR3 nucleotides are TGTGCCAGTAGTGCGCACAGGGAAGGGAGCACTGAAGCTTTCTTT.

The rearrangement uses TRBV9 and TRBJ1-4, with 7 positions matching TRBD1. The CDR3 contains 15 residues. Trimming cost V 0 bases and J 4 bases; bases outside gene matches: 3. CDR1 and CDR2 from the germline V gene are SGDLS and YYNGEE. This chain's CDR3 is CASSVGGQNNEKLFF. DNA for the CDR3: TGTGCCAGCAGCGTAGGGGGACAGAATAATGAAAAACTGTTTTTT.

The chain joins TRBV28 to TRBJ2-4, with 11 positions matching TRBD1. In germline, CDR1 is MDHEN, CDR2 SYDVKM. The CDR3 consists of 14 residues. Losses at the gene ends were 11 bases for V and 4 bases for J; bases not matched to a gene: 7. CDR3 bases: TGTGCCGGGTCCGGGACAGGGGGGAAAAACATTCAGTACTTC. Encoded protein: CAGSGTGGKNIQYF. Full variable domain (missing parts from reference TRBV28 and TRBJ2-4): DVKVTQSSRYLVKRTGEKVFLECVQDMDHENMFWYRQDPGLGLRLIYFSYDVKMKEKGDIPEGYSVSREKKERFSLILESASTNQTSMYLCAGSGTGGKNIQYFGAGTRLSVL.

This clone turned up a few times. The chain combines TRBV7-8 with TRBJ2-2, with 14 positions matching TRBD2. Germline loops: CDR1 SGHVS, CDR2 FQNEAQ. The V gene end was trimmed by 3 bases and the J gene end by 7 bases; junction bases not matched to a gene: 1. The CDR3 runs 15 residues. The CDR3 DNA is TGTGCCAGCAGCTTCGGGACTAGCGGGAGCGGGGAGCTGTTTTTT. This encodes CASSFGTSGSGELFF.

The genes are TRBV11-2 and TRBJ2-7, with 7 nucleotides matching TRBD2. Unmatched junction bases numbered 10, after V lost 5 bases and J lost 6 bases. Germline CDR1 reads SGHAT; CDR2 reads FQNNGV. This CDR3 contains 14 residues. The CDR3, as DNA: TGTGCCAGCAGCCCCCGGACTAGGGATGCCGAGCAGTACTTC. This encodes CASSPRTRDAEQYF.

CDR3 bases: TGTGCCAGCAGCTTGAGGACAGGGGGAGAAACTGAAGCTTTCTTT. Amino acid sequence: CASSLRTGGETEAFF. This chain joins TRBV5-8 and TRBJ1-1, with 10 nucleotides matching TRBD1. This CDR3 comprises 15 residues. The junction had 5 bases not matched to a gene; V was cut back by 1 base and J by 5 bases. Germline V gene data show CDR1 as SGHTS and CDR2 as YDEGEE.

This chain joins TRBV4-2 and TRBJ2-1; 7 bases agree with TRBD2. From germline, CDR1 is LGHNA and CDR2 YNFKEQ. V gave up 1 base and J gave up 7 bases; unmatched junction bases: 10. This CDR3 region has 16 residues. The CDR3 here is CASSQAMASGVNEQFF. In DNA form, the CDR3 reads TGTGCCAGCAGCCAAGCGATGGCTAGCGGAGTTAATGAGCAGTTCTTC.

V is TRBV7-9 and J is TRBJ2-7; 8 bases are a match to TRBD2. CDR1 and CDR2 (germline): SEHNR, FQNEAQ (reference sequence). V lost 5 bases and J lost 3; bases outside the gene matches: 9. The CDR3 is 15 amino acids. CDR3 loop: CASSPAGLGVYEQYF. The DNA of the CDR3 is TGTGCCAGCAGCCCAGCGGGACTAGGGGTCTACGAGCAGTACTTC.

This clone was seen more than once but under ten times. For the CDR3, the DNA is TGTGCCAGCAGCCGGCGACTAGCCCTACAAGAGACCCAGTACTTC. It codes for CASSRRLALQETQYF. The chain links TRBV7-2 to TRBJ2-5; the match to TRBD2 covers 7 bases. The CDR3 is 15 residues long. The trim removed 5 bases at V and 2 bases at J, leaving 8 bases unmatched. Germline assignment: CDR1 SGHTA and CDR2 FQGNSA.

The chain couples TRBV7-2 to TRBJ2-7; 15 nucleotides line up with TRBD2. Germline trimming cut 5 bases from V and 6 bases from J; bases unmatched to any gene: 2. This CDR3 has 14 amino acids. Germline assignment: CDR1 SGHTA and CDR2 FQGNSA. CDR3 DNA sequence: TGTGCCAGCAGCCAGGGACTAGCGGGAGGCGAGCAGTACTTC. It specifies CASSQGLAGGEQYF. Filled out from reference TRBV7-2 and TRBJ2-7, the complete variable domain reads GAGVSQSPSNKVTEKGKDVELRCDPISGHTALYWYRQSLGQGLEFLIYFQGNSAPDKSGLPSDRFSAERTGGSVSTLTIQRTQQEDSAVYLCASSQGLAGGEQYFGPGTRLTVT.

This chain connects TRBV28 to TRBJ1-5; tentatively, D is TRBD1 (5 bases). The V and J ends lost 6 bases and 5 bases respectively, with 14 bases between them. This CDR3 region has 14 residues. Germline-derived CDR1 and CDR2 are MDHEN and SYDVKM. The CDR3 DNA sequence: TGTGCCAGCAGGGCTCGGTGGGGGGATCAGCCCCAGCATTTT. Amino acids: CASRARWGDQPQHF.

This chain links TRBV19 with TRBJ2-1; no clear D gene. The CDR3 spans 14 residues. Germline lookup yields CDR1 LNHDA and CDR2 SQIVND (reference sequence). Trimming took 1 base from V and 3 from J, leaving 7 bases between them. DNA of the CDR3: TGTGCCAGTAGTATAGCGAACAGCTACAATGAGCAGTTCTTC. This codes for CASSIANSYNEQFF.

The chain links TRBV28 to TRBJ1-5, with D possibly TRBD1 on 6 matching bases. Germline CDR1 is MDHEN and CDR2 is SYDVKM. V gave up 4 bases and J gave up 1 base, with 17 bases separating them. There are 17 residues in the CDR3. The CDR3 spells CASSSTAPGASNQPQHF. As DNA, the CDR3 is TGTGCCAGCAGTTCTACGGCACCAGGGGCCAGCAATCAGCCCCAGCATTTT.

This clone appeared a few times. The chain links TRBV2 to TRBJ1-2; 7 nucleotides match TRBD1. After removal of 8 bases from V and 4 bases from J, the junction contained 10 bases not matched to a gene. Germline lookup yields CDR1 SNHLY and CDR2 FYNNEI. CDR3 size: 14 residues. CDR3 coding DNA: TGTGCCAGCTCGGGACAGTCGAGGTCCTATGGCTACACCTTC. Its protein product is CASSGQSRSYGYTF.

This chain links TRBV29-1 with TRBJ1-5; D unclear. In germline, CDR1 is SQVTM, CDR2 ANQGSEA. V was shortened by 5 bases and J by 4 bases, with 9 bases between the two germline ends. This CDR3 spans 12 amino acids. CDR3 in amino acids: CSVRQTNQPQHF. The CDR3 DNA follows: TGCAGCGTTCGGCAGACAAATCAGCCCCAGCATTTT.

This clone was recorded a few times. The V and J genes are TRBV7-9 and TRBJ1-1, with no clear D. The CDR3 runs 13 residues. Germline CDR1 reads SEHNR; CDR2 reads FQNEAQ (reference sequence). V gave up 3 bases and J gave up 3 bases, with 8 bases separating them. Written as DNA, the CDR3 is TGTGCCAGCAGCTTCATCGGGGACACTGAAGCTTTCTTT. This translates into CASSFIGDTEAFF.

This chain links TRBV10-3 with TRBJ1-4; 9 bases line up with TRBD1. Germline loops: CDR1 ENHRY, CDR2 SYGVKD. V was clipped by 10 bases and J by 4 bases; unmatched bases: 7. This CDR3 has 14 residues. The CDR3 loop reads CATSGTGLNEKLFF. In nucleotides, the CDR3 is TGTGCCACCTCCGGGACAGGGCTTAATGAAAAACTGTTTTTT.

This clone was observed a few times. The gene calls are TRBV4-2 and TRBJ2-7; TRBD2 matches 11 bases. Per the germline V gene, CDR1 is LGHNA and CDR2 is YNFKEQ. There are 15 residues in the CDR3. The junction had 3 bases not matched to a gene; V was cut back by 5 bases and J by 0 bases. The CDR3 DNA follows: TGTGCCAGCAGCTTTACTAGCGGGAGCTCCTACGAGCAGTACTTC. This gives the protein CASSFTSGSSYEQYF.

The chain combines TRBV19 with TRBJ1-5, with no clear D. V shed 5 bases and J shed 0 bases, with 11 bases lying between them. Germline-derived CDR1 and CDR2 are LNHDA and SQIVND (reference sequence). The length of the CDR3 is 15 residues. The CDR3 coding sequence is TGTGCCAGTAGTCCGACGGGTTATAGCAATCAGCCCCAGCATTTT. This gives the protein CASSPTGYSNQPQHF.

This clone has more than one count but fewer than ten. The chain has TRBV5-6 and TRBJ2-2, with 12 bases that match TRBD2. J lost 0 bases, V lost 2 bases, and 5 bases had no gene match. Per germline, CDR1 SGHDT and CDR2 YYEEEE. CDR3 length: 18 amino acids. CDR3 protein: CASSFGLAGPTNTGELFF. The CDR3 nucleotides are TGTGCCAGCAGCTTCGGACTAGCGGGACCCACGAACACCGGGGAGCTGTTTTTT.

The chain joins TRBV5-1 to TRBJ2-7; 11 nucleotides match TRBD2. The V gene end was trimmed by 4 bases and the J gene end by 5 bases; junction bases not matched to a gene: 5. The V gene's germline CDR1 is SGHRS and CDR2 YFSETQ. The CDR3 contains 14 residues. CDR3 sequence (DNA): TGCGCCAGCAGCCAACTAGCGGGAGAAAACGAGCAGTACTTC. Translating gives CASSQLAGENEQYF. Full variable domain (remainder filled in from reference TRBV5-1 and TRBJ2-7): KAGVTQTPRYLIKTRGQQVTLSCSPISGHRSVSWYQQTPGQGLQFLFEYFSETQRNKGNFPGRFSGRQFSNSRSEMNVSTLELGDSALYLCASSQLAGENEQYFGPGTRLTVT.

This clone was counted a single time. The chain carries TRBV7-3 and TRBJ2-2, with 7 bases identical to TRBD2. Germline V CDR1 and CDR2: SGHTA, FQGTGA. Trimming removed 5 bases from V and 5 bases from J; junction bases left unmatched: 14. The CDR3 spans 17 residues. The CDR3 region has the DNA TGTGCCAGCAGCGAGACCTCTGGGGGGGTCGGGACCGGGGAGCTGTTTTTT. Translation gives CASSETSGGVGTGELFF.

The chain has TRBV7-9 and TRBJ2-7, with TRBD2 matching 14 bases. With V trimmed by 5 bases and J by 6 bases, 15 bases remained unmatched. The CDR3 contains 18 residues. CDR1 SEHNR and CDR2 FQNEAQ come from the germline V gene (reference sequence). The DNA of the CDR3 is TGTGCCAGCAGCCTACCACAGGGACTAGCGGGAGTAAGTGGCGAGCAGTACTTC. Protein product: CASSLPQGLAGVSGEQYF.

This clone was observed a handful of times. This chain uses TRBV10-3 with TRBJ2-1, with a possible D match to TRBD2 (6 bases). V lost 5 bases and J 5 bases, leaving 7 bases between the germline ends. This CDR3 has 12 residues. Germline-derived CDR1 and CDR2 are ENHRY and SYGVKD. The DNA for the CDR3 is TGTGCCATCAGTTCTAGCGACAATGAGCAGTTCTTC. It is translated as CAISSSDNEQFF.

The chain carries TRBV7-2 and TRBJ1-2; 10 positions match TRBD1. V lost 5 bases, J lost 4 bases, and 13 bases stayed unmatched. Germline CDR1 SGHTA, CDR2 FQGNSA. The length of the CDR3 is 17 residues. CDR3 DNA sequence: TGTGCCAGCAGCCCCGACAGGGGGCTAATAGACCGCTATGGCTACACCTTC. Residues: CASSPDRGLIDRYGYTF.

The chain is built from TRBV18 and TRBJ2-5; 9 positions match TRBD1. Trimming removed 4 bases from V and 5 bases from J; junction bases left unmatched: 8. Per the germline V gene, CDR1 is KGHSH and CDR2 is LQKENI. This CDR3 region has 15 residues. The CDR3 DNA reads TGTGCCAGCTCACTCTGGGGGACAGGGACGGAGACCCAGTACTTC. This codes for CASSLWGTGTETQYF.